These T cell receptor beta chains were read from a single sample in a study of blood T cells in healthy people across ages. MiXCR, run by TCRdb on the 5' RACE reads, gives a single entry per CDR3 protein. This sample has over 1,500,000 distinct CDR3 sequences, with more than 35% found just once. The sample consisted of blood. The receptors were gathered from a human donor in good health. Each CDR3 is given with its conserved first and last residue. D genes are given only for firm matches. Clone sizes are given selectively: once, few, many, or a class where the clone is expanded.

TRBV29-1	.	TRBJ1-1	few	TGCAGCGTTGAGAGAGGAATGAACACTGAAGCTTTCTTT	CSVERGMNTEAFF
TRBV5-1	.	TRBJ2-7	few	TGCGCCAGCAGCTTCAGACCAGACTACGAGCAGTACTTC	CASSFRPDYEQYF
TRBV7-2	.	TRBJ1-5	.	TGTGCCAGCAGCCGGATGACGTTGGCGGGATGGCCCCAGCATTTT	CASSRMTLAGWPQHF
TRBV19	TRBD1	TRBJ1-2	.	TGTGCCAGTAGTACCCCAGGGGGAAATGGCTACACCTTC	CASSTPGGNGYTF
TRBV12-3/TRBV12-4	.	TRBJ2-1	few	TGTGCCAGCAGTTTTGGGGGGCGAAACAATGAGCAGTTCTTC	CASSFGGRNNEQFF
TRBV20-1	.	TRBJ1-4	.	TGCAGTGCTAGAGATTCCGGAGGGACTAATGAAAAACTGTTTTTT	CSARDSGGTNEKLFF
TRBV29-1	TRBD1	TRBJ2-7	few	TGCAGCGTCGAGCGGACAGGGGTGGGCGAGCAGTACTTC	CSVERTGVGEQYF
TRBV7-2	TRBD1	TRBJ1-2	.	TGTGCCAGCAGCCCAAATGCCGACAGGGGGGAGTATGGCTACACCTTC	CASSPNADRGEYGYTF
TRBV6-1	.	TRBJ2-5	few	TGTGCCAGCAGTGAAGGCGACAGCCAAGAGACCCAGTACTTC	CASSEGDSQETQYF
TRBV29-1	TRBD2	TRBJ2-1	.	TGCAGCGTAAGAGAGGGGACTAGCGACCACAATGAGCAGTTCTTC	CSVREGTSDHNEQFF
TRBV13	.	TRBJ2-3	.	TGTGCCAGCAACCAGGGGCTGCGCACAGATACGCAGTATTTT	CASNQGLRTDTQYF
TRBV2	TRBD1	TRBJ2-1	few	TGTGCCAGCACCCCCGACAGGGTGGGCAATGAGCAGTTCTTC	CASTPDRVGNEQFF
TRBV20-1	TRBD1	TRBJ1-2	few	TGCAGTGCTAGCAATCGGGGACAGGGCTATGGCTACACCTTC	CSASNRGQGYGYTF
TRBV7-9	.	TRBJ2-1	.	TGTGCCAGCAGCCTCTGGGGCGGGGGCCACAATGAGCAGTTCTTC	CASSLWGGGHNEQFF
TRBV5-1	.	TRBJ2-1	.	TGCGCCAGCAGCTTGGATCTCGGCACGGAGCAGTTCTTC	CASSLDLGTEQFF
TRBV20-1	TRBD1	TRBJ1-6	.	TGCAGTGCCCAATCCGACAGGGGCAATTCACCCCTCCACTTT	CSAQSDRGNSPLHF
TRBV20-1	TRBD1	TRBJ2-3	few	TGCAGTGCTAGAACAGGGGGCATGGCAGATACGCAGTATTTT	CSARTGGMADTQYF
TRBV10-3	.	TRBJ2-7	few	TGTGCCATCAGTGAGTCGCTACGAGGGACTGTCGAGCAGTACTTC	CAISESLRGTVEQYF
TRBV5-6	.	TRBJ1-5	few	TGTGCCAGCAGGCTGGAGGCCAGGCCCCAGCATTTT	CASRLEARPQHF
TRBV6-2/TRBV6-3	.	TRBJ2-7	few	TGTGCCAGCGGCAGGGGCGAGACCCACGAGCAGTACTTC	CASGRGETHEQYF
TRBV20-1	.	TRBJ2-1	.	TGCAGTGCTTTACCCTGGGGGGCAGAGACCCAGTTCTTC	CSALPWGAETQFF
TRBV28	TRBD1	TRBJ1-6	.	TGTGCCAGCAGTTTACAGGACAGGGGGACAGGGGATTCACCCCTCCACTTT	CASSLQDRGTGDSPLHF
TRBV24-1	TRBD2	TRBJ2-1	.	TGTGCCACCAGCGGGACTAGCGGGGAAGACAATGAGCAGTTCTTC	CATSGTSGEDNEQFF
TRBV18	.	TRBJ2-6	.	TGTGCCAGCTCAATACTTCCGCAGGTCCAAAATCAGTATGGGGCCAACGTCCTGACTTTC	CASSILPQVQNQYGANVLTF
TRBV12-3/TRBV12-4	TRBD2	TRBJ2-7	.	TGTGCCAGCAGTTTAGTCGGGGGGGGGTCCCGTGGGGCCCAGTACTTC	CASSLVGGGSRGAQYF
TRBV20-1	.	TRBJ2-5	.	TGCAGTGTGGGGCAGGTCCGAAGGGAGACCCAGTACTTC	CSVGQVRRETQYF
TRBV28	.	TRBJ2-7	.	TGTGCCAGCAGTTGGAGTGGGTTCGCCTACGAGCAGTACTTC	CASSWSGFAYEQYF
TRBV7-9	.	TRBJ1-2	.	TGTGCCAGCAGCTTAAGCGGACAGATCAGGGGCTACACCTTC	CASSLSGQIRGYTF
TRBV11-1	.	TRBJ2-7	few	TGTGCCAGCAGCTTTACCGGGGGCGAAGGAATAGAGCAGTACTTC	CASSFTGGEGIEQYF
TRBV29-1	TRBD2	TRBJ2-3	.	TGCAGCGTTGTGGGACTAGCTAGCACAGATACGCAGTATTTT	CSVVGLASTDTQYF
TRBV7-9	.	TRBJ2-1	few	TGTGCCAGCACCGAAATGGGGACCCGGGGATGGAATGAGCAGTTCTTC	CASTEMGTRGWNEQFF
TRBV6-5	.	TRBJ1-1	.	TGTGCCAGCGTACCGACAGGTCCGAACACTGAAGCTTTCTTT	CASVPTGPNTEAFF